Included here is one TCR beta chain sequence, with context. There are a few counts of this clone. Its antigen remains unidentified. Base qualities are missing; no much larger clone stands one base away. This record comes from a study of cytomegalovirus exposure and HLA in healthy donors (TCRdb year 2017). Describing the broader study: In an earlier analysis of some 550 of the donors, about 260 Gb of sequence data and approximately 100 million unique TCR beta sequences from 150 million to 200 million T cells were reported. Around 330 gigabases of sequencing data and around 80 million unique TCR sequences made up an early release that covered under 750 HLA-typed donors. The genetic ancestry cluster associated with self-reported Caucasian donors included 81% of the roughly 390 genotyped donors. The study was designed to test whether signatures of past pathogen exposure could be identified by cataloging public T cell receptors. The study profiled the T cell repertoires of about 720 subjects by immunosequencing and related them to cytomegalovirus serostatus. A separate validation cohort of 100 to 150 different subjects was used in addition to the approximately 700-subject first cohort. The study combined high-throughput TCR immunosequencing, statistical association of individual TCRs with disease status, and machine learning to predict cytomegalovirus infection status. A later analysis re-analyzed previously published TCR beta repertoires from 550 to 700 donors and added high-resolution HLA genotyping to study TCR occurrence patterns. The later analysis used no new phenotypic data to find candidate immune exposures, relying instead on TCR beta sequences and their occurrence across donors. An earlier analysis of more than 450 of the donors used high-throughput TCR beta sequencing to judge whether each TCR beta V gene segment behaved as functional or pseudogenic. Donor age, sex, ethnicity and CMV serostatus were compiled together with the repertoire data. A later genetic analysis took genome-wide SNP genotypes for about 55% of the 666 donors and used that subset as a discovery cohort. Every discovery cohort repertoire had been produced on one sequencing platform. HLA typing covered class I and class II loci at four-digit resolution. Typing coverage varied by locus: about 629-640 donors for A, B, C, DRB1 and DQB1; around 560 for DQA1; more than 600 for DPA1; approximately 490 for DPB1. Because of strong linkage in the cohort, 4 to 6 DR-DQ haplotypes were treated as single units for association and clustering. Among 300 to 450 genotyped donors of the cohort, an average of roughly 240,000 unique TCR beta nucleotide sequences were sequenced per donor, about a sixth of them non-productive. Study-level results and caveats: An earlier analysis of 587 of the donors showed that most TCR beta V segments appeared in productive rearrangements either about 87% or about 30% of the time, which broadly matched IMGT annotations. Compared with equally common non-associated chains, HLA-associated TCR beta chains in a later analysis were more clonally expanded and had lower generation probabilities. The study gave a list of about 170 TCR beta chains associated with cytomegalovirus. Specific HLA alleles were associated with 15,000 to 20,000 TCR beta sequences at a false discovery rate of 0.05 in a later analysis. Most CMV-associated TCR beta chains appeared to be HLA-restricted in a later analysis, and the HLA associations seemed to be driven largely by CMV exposure. Three of the identified cytomegalovirus-associated TCR beta chains were confirmed in vitro to be specific for cytomegalovirus antigens. In a later analysis, the rate of TCR association differed among HLA loci, with DRB1 alleles having the most associated TCRs and HLA-C alleles having the fewest. An association between a missense DCLRE1C variant and V-gene and J-gene trimming of TCR beta chains was found in a later genetic analysis and replicated in an independent cohort. A later genetic analysis reported fewer N-insertions in productive TCRs among donors in an Asian-associated ancestry cluster than the approximately 700-donor mean. Correlated functional status among segregating V segments might reflect linkage disequilibrium, but an unknown experimental factor could not be ruled out. Across donors, most TCR sequences were observed very rarely, whereas some public TCRs were present in many individuals. According to the authors, the approach could potentially be generalized to other disease states and immunological phenotypes. The presence/absence analyses assumed that sequencing depth was roughly uniform across donors, and that assumption may not be true. A further reported finding was that TCR beta sequences accurately predicted the HLA-A and HLA-B alleles for most subjects in the first cohort. A cluster of highly shared sequence variants was judged likely to be a technical artifact of the sequencing pipeline. Assigning TCR associations to individual alleles was difficult when HLA alleles, especially DR and DQ, strongly co-occurred. Because HLA typing was missing for some donors at each locus, association tests included only the typed subset. The classifier was reported to diagnose cytomegalovirus status with high specificity and sensitivity in both the original and validation cohorts. Immune exposure information for the cohort was limited to CMV serostatus. The earlier analysis of some 560 of the donors excluded around 17 rarely observed V segments, including chromosome 9 orphons, because counts were too low. In this cohort, only TCR beta chains were sequenced, and detectable features were limited by the absence of alpha or paired-chain data. According to a later analysis, parvovirus B19, influenza, CMV and Epstein-Barr virus appeared linked to several top co-occurrence clusters.

Receptor amplification or capture employed the immunoSEQ multiplex PCR assay. A mixture of 60 forward primers for TCR Vbeta segments and 13 reverse primers for TCR Jbeta segments was used in the multiplex PCR. A multiplex PCR assay on genomic DNA amplified the CDR3 region of rearranged TCR beta genes. The amplified TCR beta libraries were sequenced on the Illumina HiSeq System as 87-base-pair reads. Processing in the source paper ran as follows. In a later analysis, some 80 million unique TCR beta chains were counted across the roughly 610 repertoires, and around 11 million of these chains were shared by at least two donors. To remove PCR and sequencing errors, raw reads were error-corrected and collapsed into unique sequences using a nearest-neighbor algorithm that merged closely related sequences. CDR3 sequences were aligned to IMGT reference sequences to assign V, D and J gene segments. For a sequence to be retained, a match of at least six nucleotides was required to both a V gene segment and a J gene segment. A rearrangement was called productive if the CDR3 had no stop codons and remained in frame with V and J, and every other rearrangement was called non-productive. CDR3 was defined by IMGT convention, running from the second conserved V-encoded cysteine to the conserved J-encoded phenylalanine. In an earlier analysis of around 540 of the donors, sequences lacking an unambiguous match to a single V gene segment were excluded. An earlier analysis of under 750 of the donors called V segments functional above 56.7% productive rearrangements and segregating when the between-donor standard deviation exceeded 5%. A statistical classification framework was built for diagnosing cytomegalovirus status from the catalog of TCR beta chain sequences. A later analysis assigned V and J genes by comparing TCR nucleotide sequences with IMGT/GENE-DB human TR gene sequences. A later analysis assigned CDR3 sequences and most-parsimonious VDJ recombination scenarios with the TCRdist pipeline. In a later analysis, each TCR beta chain was defined by its CDR3 amino acid sequence together with its V-gene family, and reads without a unique V-gene family were excluded. In a later analysis, approximately 590 highly shared, low-generation-probability nucleotide sequences were removed to address suspected cross-contamination and a sequencing artifact. In a later analysis, a clonal expansion index was calculated for each public chain from normalized within-repertoire ranks of inferred template counts. In a later analysis, generation probabilities were computed using a VDJ recombination model fitted to out-of-frame rearrangements, and the results were checked against IGoR. A later analysis scored TCR-TCR, TCR-HLA and TCR-CMV co-occurrence with hypergeometric tests, applying a repertoire-size bias correction to TCR pairs. In a later analysis, false discovery rates were estimated by permuting HLA or CMV assignments 20 times. In a later analysis, co-occurring TCRs were grouped with DBSCAN, and TCRdist sequence similarity was added when clustering was performed within HLA-allele-positive subsets. For co-occurrence clustering, repertoires with fewer than 30,000 or more than 120,000 public chains were excluded, along with 5 or 6 repertoires with anomalous nucleotide sharing. What TCRdb holds here is the immuneACCESS table cut down to in-frame rearrangements. Part of the clones is not present; checked against another copy, under half of the missing clones reflect an unresolved V gene, and the others are unexplained. V and J calls and clone size are as listed in that table; D and trimming were resolved from the DNA. The sample table shows a few hundred thousand clones, and about 89% are seen once. The ten largest clones capture 0.95% to 1.1% of the sample.

In total, 600 or so healthy bone marrow donors made up the cohort. At the time of sampling, all cohort members were nominally healthy, though unrecorded immune exposures were likely present. The donor tested CMV seronegative, placing the donor among the 350 or so seronegative members of the cohort. Every donor gave a peripheral blood sample, and the peripheral blood mononuclear cells from that sample were used for TCR beta sequencing. The Qiagen DNeasy Blood Extraction Kit was used to extract genomic DNA from the blood cell samples. This receptor was obtained from a woman under 30 in good health and CMV-seronegative. The sample taken for sequencing was PBMCs.

The nucleotide sequence is TGTGCCAGCAGCTTAGGGGCGCTCTCGACGAACACCGGGGAGCTGTTTTTT. Its coded protein is CASSLGALSTNTGELFF. Recombination connected TRBV7-9 to TRBJ2-2; confidence is insufficient to name the D gene. V is reduced by 1 base and J by 0 bases, leaving a spacing of 12 bases between them. Counted from cysteine to phenylalanine, this CDR3 has 17 amino acids. Only the CDR3 DNA is retained, 51 bases long and in frame from the first base. The germline V gene (reference sequence) yields SEHNR for CDR1 and FQNEAQ for CDR2.